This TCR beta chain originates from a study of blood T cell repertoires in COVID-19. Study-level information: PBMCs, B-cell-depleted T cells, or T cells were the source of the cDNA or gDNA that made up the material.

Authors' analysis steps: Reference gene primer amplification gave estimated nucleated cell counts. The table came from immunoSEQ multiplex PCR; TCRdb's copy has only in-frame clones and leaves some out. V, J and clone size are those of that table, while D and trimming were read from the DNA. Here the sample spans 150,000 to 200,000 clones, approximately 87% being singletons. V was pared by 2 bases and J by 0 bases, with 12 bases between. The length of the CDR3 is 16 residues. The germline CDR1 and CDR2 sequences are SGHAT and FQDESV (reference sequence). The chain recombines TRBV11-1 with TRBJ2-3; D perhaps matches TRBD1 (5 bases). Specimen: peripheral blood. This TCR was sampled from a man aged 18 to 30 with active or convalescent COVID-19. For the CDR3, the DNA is TGTGCCAGCAGCTTACCTTGGGGCAGGAGCACAGATACGCAGTATTTT. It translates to CASSLPWGRSTDTQYF.